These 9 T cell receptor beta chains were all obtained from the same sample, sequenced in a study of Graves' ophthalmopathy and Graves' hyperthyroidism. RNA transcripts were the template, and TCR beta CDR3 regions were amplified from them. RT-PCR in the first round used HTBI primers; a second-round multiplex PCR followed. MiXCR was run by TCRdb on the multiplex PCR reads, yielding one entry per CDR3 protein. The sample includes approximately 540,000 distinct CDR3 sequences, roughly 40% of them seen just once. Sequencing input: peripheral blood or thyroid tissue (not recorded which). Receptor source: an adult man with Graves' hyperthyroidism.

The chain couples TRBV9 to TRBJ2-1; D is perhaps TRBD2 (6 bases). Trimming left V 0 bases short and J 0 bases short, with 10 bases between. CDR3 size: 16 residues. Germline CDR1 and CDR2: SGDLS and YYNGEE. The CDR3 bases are TGTGCCAGCAGCGTAGGGGCGGGGAGCTCCTACAATGAGCAGTTCTTC. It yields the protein CASSVGAGSSYNEQFF.

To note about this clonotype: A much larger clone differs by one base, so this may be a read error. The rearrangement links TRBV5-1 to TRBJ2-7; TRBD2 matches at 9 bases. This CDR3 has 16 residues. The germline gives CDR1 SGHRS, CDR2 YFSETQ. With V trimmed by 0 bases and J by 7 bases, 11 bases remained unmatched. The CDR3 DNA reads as TGCGCCAGCAGCTTGGTTAGCGGGGGACTTCGATTGGAGCAGTACTTC. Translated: CASSLVSGGLRLEQYF.

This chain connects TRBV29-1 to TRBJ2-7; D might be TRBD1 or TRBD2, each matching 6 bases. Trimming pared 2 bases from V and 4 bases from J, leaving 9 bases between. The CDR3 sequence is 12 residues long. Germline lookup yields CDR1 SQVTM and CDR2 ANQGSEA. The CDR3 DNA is TGCAGCGTTGAACAGGGGAGGTACGAGCAGTACTTC. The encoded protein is CSVEQGRYEQYF.

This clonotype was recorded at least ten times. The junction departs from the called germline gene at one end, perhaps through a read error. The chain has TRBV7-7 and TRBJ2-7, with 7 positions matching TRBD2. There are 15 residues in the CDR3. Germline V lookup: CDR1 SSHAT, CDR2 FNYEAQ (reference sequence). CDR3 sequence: CASSSVREVPYEQYF. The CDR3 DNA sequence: TGTGCTAGCAGCTCCGTCCGGGAGGTCCCCTACGAGCAGTACTTC.

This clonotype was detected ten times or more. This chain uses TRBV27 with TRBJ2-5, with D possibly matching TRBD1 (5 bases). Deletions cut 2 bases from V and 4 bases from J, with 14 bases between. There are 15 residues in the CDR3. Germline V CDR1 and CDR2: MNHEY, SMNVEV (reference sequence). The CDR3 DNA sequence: TGTGCCAGCAGTTTAACTCAGGGCGGTTTAGAGACCCAGTACTTC. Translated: CASSLTQGGLETQYF.

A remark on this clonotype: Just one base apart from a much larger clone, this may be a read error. CDR3 bases: TGTGCCATCAGTGCCGGACAGGGGGGCTATCAGCCCCAGCATTTT. The encoded protein is CAISAGQGGYQPQHF. The genes are TRBV10-3 and TRBJ1-5; 10 bases agree with TRBD1. CDR1 is ENHRY and CDR2 is SYGVKD in the germline V gene. The length of the CDR3 is 15 residues. V lost 4 bases to trimming and J lost 5 bases; unmatched junction nucleotides: 5.

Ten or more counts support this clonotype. CDR3 in amino acids: CSVDLQSGYTF. DNA of the CDR3: TGCAGCGTTGACCTACAGTCTGGCTACACCTTC. The rearrangement joins TRBV29-1 to TRBJ1-2; D gene ambiguous. Germline values: CDR1 SQVTM, CDR2 ANQGSEA. CDR3 length equals 11 residues. V was clipped by 3 bases and J by 7 bases, with 9 bases between them. Combining the CDR3 with reference TRBV29-1 and TRBJ1-2 gives the whole variable domain SAVISQKPSRDICQRGTSLTIQCQVDSQVTMMFWYRQQPGQSLTLIATANQGSEATYESGFVIDKFPISRPNLTFSTLTVSNMSPEDSSIYLCSVDLQSGYTFGSGTRLTVV.

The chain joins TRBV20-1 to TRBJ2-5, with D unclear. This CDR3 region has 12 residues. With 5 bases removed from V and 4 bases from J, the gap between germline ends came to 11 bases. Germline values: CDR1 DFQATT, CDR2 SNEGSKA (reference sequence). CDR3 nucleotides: TGCAGTGCTTACGCGCCGGGAGAGACCCAGTACTTC. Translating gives CSAYAPGETQYF.

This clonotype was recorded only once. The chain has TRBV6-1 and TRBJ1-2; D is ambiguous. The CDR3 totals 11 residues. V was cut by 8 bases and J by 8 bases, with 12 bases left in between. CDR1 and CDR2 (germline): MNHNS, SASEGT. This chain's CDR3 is CASSPEGGYTF. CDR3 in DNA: TGTGCCAGCTCACCAGAAGGGGGCTACACCTTC.